These 18 T cell receptor beta chains originate from one sample sequenced in a study of cytomegalovirus exposure and HLA in healthy donors. Here immunoSEQ multiplex PCR was the method, and the copy in TCRdb shows in-frame clones only, minus some. Of about 83,000 clones listed, 90% to 97% are singletons. Specimen: PBMCs. Receptor source: a woman aged 18-29 years in good health and CMV-seronegative.

The chain links TRBV2 to TRBJ1-2, with a weak D call TRBD1 (6 bases). CDR1 SNHLY and CDR2 FYNNEI come from the germline V gene. V was clipped by 3 bases and J by 1 base, with 9 bases between them. This CDR3 has 14 residues. DNA of the CDR3: TGTGCCAGCAGTGAGGACAGACTTAACTATGGCTACACCTTC. It is translated as CASSEDRLNYGYTF.

The chain carries TRBV2 and TRBJ2-3; 7 bases match TRBD2. From germline, CDR1 is SNHLY and CDR2 FYNNEI. The CDR3 is made up of 12 amino acids. V lost 6 bases, J lost 8 bases, and 5 bases stayed unmatched. CDR3 sequence: CASRGGYFTQYF. The CDR3 coding sequence is TGTGCCAGCAGGGGGGGGTACTTTACGCAGTATTTT. The entire variable domain, with the rest obtained from reference TRBV2 and TRBJ2-3, is as follows: EPEVTQTPSHQVTQMGQEVILRCVPISNHLYFYWYRQILGQKVEFLVSFYNNEISEKSEIFDDQFSVERPDGSNFTLKIRSTKLEDSAMYFCASRGGYFTQYFGPGTRLTVL.

The chain joins TRBV5-6 to TRBJ2-1, with D unresolved. The V gene lost 3 bases and the J gene lost 4 bases, with 2 bases spanning the gap. This CDR3 is 11 amino acids long. Per the germline V gene, CDR1 is SGHDT and CDR2 is YYEEEE. The DNA for the CDR3 is TGTGCCAGCAGCTCGTACAATGAGCAGTTCTTC. Its translation: CASSSYNEQFF.

The table lists this clone with a count of one. This chain uses TRBV7-9 with TRBJ2-3; D gene uncertain. CDR3 length equals 16 residues. The germline V and J ends were trimmed by 2 bases and 2 bases, with 14 bases remaining between them. CDR1 is SEHNR, CDR2 FQNEAQ, per germline (reference sequence). This CDR3 is CASSLTAPEFTDTQYF. CDR3 coding DNA: TGTGCCAGCAGCTTAACTGCTCCTGAATTCACAGATACGCAGTATTTT.

The V gene is TRBV20-1, the J gene TRBJ1-2; D not resolved. The length of the CDR3 is 11 residues. Germline V lookup: CDR1 DFQATT, CDR2 SNEGSKA (reference sequence). The CDR3 here is CSAETDYGYTF. The CDR3 bases are TGCAGCGCCGAAACAGATTATGGCTACACCTTC.

The chain uses TRBV29-1 and TRBJ1-4; a possible D gene is TRBD1 (6 bases). Trimming shortened V by 4 bases and J by 3 bases, and 9 bases separated the two germline ends. Germline values: CDR1 SQVTM, CDR2 ANQGSEA. This CDR3 spans 13 amino acids. CDR3 protein: CSVVGGANEKLFF. The CDR3 nucleotides read TGCAGCGTTGTAGGGGGAGCTAATGAAAAACTGTTTTTT.

The rearrangement links TRBV19 to TRBJ2-1; 7 nucleotides line up with TRBD2. V lost 3 bases and J lost 5; bases outside the gene matches: 1. This CDR3 has 13 residues. The V gene's germline CDR1 is LNHDA and CDR2 SQIVND (reference sequence). CDR3 DNA sequence: TGTGCCAGTAGTATCCGGGGGGACAATGAGCAGTTCTTC. It translates to CASSIRGDNEQFF.

The chain links TRBV28 to TRBJ1-5; 7 bases agree with TRBD1. In germline, CDR1 is MDHEN, CDR2 SYDVKM. The V segment lost 10 bases and the J segment 4 bases; nucleotides outside the gene matches: 7. This CDR3 spans 13 amino acids. The CDR3 here is CATLDRYNQPQHF. The CDR3 coding sequence is TGTGCCACCTTGGACAGGTATAATCAGCCCCAGCATTTT.

This rearrangement joins TRBV19 to TRBJ1-5, with D uncertain. Germline values: CDR1 LNHDA, CDR2 SQIVND (reference sequence). The CDR3 runs 15 residues. V was trimmed by 1 base and J by 0 bases, leaving 7 bases between them. The CDR3 is CASSIVVFSNQPQHF. The CDR3 DNA follows: TGTGCCAGTAGTATAGTAGTTTTTAGCAATCAGCCCCAGCATTTT.

The CDR3 bases are TGTGCCAGCAACCCGAGAGGACAGGGGACGTACGAGCAGTACTTC. Protein product: CASNPRGQGTYEQYF. V and J are TRBV6-5 and TRBJ2-7; 9 nucleotides line up with TRBD1. With V trimmed by 7 bases and J by 4 bases, 11 bases remained unmatched. Germline CDR1 reads MNHEY; CDR2 reads SVGAGI. CDR3 length equals 15 residues.

Only one count was recorded for this clone. This chain links TRBV5-1 with TRBJ2-5; no clear D. The CDR3 runs to 14 residues. With 0 bases removed from V and 2 bases from J, the gap between germline ends came to 8 bases. Germline lookup yields CDR1 SGHRS and CDR2 YFSETQ. CDR3 protein: CASSLGRDQETQYF. CDR3 in DNA: TGCGCCAGCAGCTTGGGAAGAGATCAAGAGACCCAGTACTTC.

J is TRBJ1-2 and V is TRBV10-3, with D possibly TRBD1 on 5 matching bases. Germline V lookup: CDR1 ENHRY, CDR2 SYGVKD. Trimming took 3 bases from V and 4 from J, leaving 12 bases between them. This CDR3 has 14 residues. The DNA of the CDR3 is TGTGCCATCAGTGACCCAGGGCCCCTCTATGGCTACACCTTC. This gives the protein CAISDPGPLYGYTF.

This clone was observed a single time. The chain couples TRBV28 to TRBJ2-3; TRBD2 might be the D (6 bases). The germline CDR1 and CDR2 sequences are MDHEN and SYDVKM. Trimming left V 2 bases short and J 1 base short, with 25 bases between. This CDR3 is built from 20 residues. For the CDR3, the DNA is TGTGCCAGCAGTTTACCGGACCCTTGGGGGAGGCGGCCTGGCACAGATACGCAGTATTTT. This translates into CASSLPDPWGRRPGTDTQYF.

This clone was counted once. The rearrangement joins TRBV7-6 to TRBJ2-1; 8 bases are a match to TRBD2. V shed 6 bases and J 2 bases; nucleotides not matched to a gene: 9. Per the germline V gene, CDR1 is SGHVS and CDR2 is FNYEAQ. CDR3 size: 16 residues. The CDR3 region is CASSPTTSGAYNEQFF. The CDR3 DNA is TGTGCCAGCAGTCCTACTACTAGCGGAGCCTACAATGAGCAGTTCTTC.

V usage is TRBV6-6 and J usage is TRBJ2-3; unclear D gene. The CDR3 sequence is 16 residues long. Germline V lookup: CDR1 MNHNY, CDR2 SVGAGI (reference sequence). Trimming removed 2 bases from V and 3 bases from J, with 15 bases in between. The CDR3 coding sequence is TGTGCCAGCAGTTACAGTGTCGCGGCCGATACAGATACGCAGTATTTT. Protein sequence: CASSYSVAADTDTQYF.

This chain joins TRBV7-8 and TRBJ1-2, with 7 bases matching TRBD1. V shed 6 bases and J 0 bases; nucleotides not matched to a gene: 7. The CDR3 length is 15 residues. Germline V gene data show CDR1 as SGHVS and CDR2 as FQNEAQ. DNA of the CDR3: TGTGCCAGCAGTCCAGGGACAGCCTCTAACTATGGCTACACCTTC. Translated, it gives CASSPGTASNYGYTF.

This clone was counted a single time. The rearrangement uses TRBV19 and TRBJ2-2; D is unclear. The length of the CDR3 is 15 residues. V shed 5 bases and J shed 5 bases, with 15 bases lying between them. CDR1 is LNHDA and CDR2 is SQIVND in the germline V gene (reference sequence). The DNA of the CDR3 is TGTGCCAGTAGTGCGGCAGCCTCCGGGACCGGGGAGCTGTTTTTT. Encoded protein: CASSAAASGTGELFF.

The chain recombines TRBV6-5 with TRBJ2-1; maybe TRBD2 (5 bases). V was pared by 0 bases and J by 8 bases, with 17 bases between. The CDR3 runs 16 residues. Germline CDR1 MNHEY, CDR2 SVGAGI. The CDR3 sequence is CASSYSWTRAGDEQFF. The CDR3 region has the DNA TGTGCCAGCAGTTACTCGTGGACTCGGGCGGGCGATGAGCAGTTCTTC.